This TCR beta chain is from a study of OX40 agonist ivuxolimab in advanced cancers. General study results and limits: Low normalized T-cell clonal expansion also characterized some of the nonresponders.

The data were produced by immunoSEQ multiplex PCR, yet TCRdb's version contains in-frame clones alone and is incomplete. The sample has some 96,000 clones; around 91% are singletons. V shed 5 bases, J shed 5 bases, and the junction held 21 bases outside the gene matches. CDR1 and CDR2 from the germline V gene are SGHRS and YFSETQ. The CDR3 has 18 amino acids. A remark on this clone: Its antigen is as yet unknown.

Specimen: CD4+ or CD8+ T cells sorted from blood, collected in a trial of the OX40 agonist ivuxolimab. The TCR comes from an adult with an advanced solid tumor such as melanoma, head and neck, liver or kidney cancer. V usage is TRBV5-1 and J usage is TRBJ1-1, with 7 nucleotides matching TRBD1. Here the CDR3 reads CASRFGPGYNRGGTEAFF. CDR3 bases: TGCGCCAGCAGGTTCGGGCCCGGCTATAACAGGGGTGGGACTGAAGCTTTCTTT.